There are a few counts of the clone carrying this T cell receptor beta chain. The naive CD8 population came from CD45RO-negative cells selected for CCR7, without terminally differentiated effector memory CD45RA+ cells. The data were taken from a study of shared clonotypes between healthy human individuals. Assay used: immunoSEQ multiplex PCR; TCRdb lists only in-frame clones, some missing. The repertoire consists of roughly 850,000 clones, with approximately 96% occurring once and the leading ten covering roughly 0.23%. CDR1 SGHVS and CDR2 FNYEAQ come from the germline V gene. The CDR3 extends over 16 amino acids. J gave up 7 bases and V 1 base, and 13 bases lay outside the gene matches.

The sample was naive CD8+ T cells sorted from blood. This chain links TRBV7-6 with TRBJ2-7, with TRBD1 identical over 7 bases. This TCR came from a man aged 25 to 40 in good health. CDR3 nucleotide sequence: TGTGCCAGCAGCTTAGACCGGACAGGTACGGATCGGGAGCAGTACTTC. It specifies CASSLDRTGTDREQYF.